What follows are 5 T cell receptor beta chains derived from one specimen sequenced in a study of blood T cell repertoires in COVID-19. Some clones are missing from TCRdb's copy, which holds only in-frame ones; the method was immunoSEQ multiplex PCR. This table holds 40,000 or so clones, 86% found once. Sequenced input: peripheral blood. All receptors come from a man aged 40-49 years with active COVID-19.

This chain joins TRBV5-1 and TRBJ2-2, with 9 bases that match TRBD1. The V and J ends lost 1 base and 5 bases, in that order; junction bases with no gene match: 9. Germline V gives CDR1 SGHRS, CDR2 YFSETQ. CDR3 length equals 17 residues. This chain's CDR3 is CASSLSTGTGRTGELFF. The DNA for the CDR3 is TGCGCCAGCAGCTTGTCCACCGGGACAGGGAGGACCGGGGAGCTGTTTTTT.

J is TRBJ1-6 and V is TRBV3-1 (or the pseudogene TRBV3-2); D is unclear. The ends were cut back, 3 bases at V and 9 bases at J, with 6 bases in the middle. CDR3 length equals 12 residues. Germline CDR1 LGHDT, CDR2 YNNKEL (reference sequence). The CDR3 region is CASSQEASPLHF. Written as DNA, the CDR3 is TGTGCCAGCAGCCAGGAGGCTTCACCCCTCCACTTT.

This chain joins TRBV10-3 and TRBJ2-5; 8 positions match TRBD1. J gave up 3 bases and V 4 bases, and 4 bases lay outside the gene matches. The CDR3 is made up of 14 amino acids. Germline V gives CDR1 ENHRY, CDR2 SYGVKD. CDR3 amino acids: CAISAGQGEETQYF. Written as DNA, the CDR3 is TGTGCCATCAGTGCAGGACAGGGAGAAGAGACCCAGTACTTC.

The chain carries TRBV2 and TRBJ2-2; TRBD2 matches at 11 bases. Losses at the gene ends were 8 bases for V and 5 bases for J; bases not matched to a gene: 4. Germline assignment: CDR1 SNHLY and CDR2 FYNNEI. The CDR3 is 14 amino acids. The CDR3 nucleotides read TGTGCCAGCTTAGCGGGAGGGCGTACCGGGGAGCTGTTTTTT. Translated, it gives CASLAGGRTGELFF.

As to this clone: Other DNA variants within this sample encode the same CDR3. The chain recombines TRBV7-9 with TRBJ2-3; weak D call: TRBD1 (6 bases). Germline V gene lookup returns CDR1 SEHNR and CDR2 FQNEAQ (reference sequence). There are 14 residues in the CDR3. V was cut by 5 bases and J by 0 bases, with 9 bases left in between. CDR3 bases: TGTGCCAGCAGCGGTCAGGGGAGCACAGATACGCAGTATTTT. Residues: CASSGQGSTDTQYF.